This entry describes one TCR beta chain. The antigen remains unidentified. There are 13 residues in the CDR3. The data are from a study of monozygotic twins with inflammatory bowel disease. Eight separate reactions per sample served to make cDNA. A template switching step added UMIs, each with a 6-nucleotide sample barcode. After re-calling the 5' RACE reads, TCRdb lists one entry per CDR3 protein, DNA absent. This table holds about 130,000 distinct CDR3 sequences. Study outcomes and limitations: Fewer clonotypes were shared with others by IBD patients than by healthy twins, especially with disease activity.

Sequenced sample: blood. The receptor was derived from a human donor with ulcerative colitis or Crohn's disease, or a healthy co-twin of an affected twin (not recorded which). This chain joins TRBV12-3 or TRBV12-4 and TRBJ1-5; the TCRdb call, TRBD1, lacks DNA for checking. The CDR3 loop reads CASTQSRDQPQHF.